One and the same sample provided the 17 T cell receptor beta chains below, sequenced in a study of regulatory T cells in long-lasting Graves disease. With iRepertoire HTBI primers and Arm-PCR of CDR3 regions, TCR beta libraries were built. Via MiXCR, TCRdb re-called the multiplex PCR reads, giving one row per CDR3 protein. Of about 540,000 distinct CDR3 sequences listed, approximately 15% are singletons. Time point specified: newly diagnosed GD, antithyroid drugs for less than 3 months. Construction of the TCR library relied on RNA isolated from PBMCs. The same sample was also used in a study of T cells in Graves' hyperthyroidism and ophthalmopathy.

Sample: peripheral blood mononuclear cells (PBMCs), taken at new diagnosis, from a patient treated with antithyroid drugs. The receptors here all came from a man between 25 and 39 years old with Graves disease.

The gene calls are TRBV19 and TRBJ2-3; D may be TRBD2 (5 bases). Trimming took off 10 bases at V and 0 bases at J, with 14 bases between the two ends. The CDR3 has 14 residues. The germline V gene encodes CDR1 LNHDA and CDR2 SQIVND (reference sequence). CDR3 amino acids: CATIPRGSTDTQYF. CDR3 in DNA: TGTGCCACTATCCCCCGAGGGAGCACAGATACGCAGTATTTT.

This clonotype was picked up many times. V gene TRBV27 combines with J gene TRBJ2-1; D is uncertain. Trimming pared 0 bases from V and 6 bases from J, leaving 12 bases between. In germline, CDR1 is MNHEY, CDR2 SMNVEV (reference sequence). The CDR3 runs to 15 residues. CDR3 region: CASSLSRVSPNEQFF. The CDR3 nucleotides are TGTGCCAGCAGTTTATCCCGGGTATCGCCCAATGAGCAGTTCTTC.

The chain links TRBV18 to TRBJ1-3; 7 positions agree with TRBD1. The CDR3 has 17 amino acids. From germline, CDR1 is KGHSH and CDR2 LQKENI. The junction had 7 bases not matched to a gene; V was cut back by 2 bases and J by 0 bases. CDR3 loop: CASSPIGTVLSGNTIYF. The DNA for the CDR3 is TGTGCCAGCTCACCAATCGGGACAGTTCTCTCTGGAAACACCATATATTTT. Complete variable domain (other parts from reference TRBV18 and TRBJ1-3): NAGVMQNPRHLVRRRGQEARLRCSPMKGHSHVYWYRQLPEEGLKFMVYLQKENIIDESGMPKERFSAEFPKEGPSILRIQQVVRGDSAAYFCASSPIGTVLSGNTIYFGEGSWLTVV.

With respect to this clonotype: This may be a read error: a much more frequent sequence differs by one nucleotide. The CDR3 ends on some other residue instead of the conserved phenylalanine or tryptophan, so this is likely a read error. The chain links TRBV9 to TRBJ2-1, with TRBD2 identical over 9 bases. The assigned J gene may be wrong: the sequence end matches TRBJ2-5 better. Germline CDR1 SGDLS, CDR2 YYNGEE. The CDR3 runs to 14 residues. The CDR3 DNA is TGTGCCAGCAGCGTATCTAGCGGGATCAAGACCCAGTACCTC. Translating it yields CASSVSSGIKTQYL.

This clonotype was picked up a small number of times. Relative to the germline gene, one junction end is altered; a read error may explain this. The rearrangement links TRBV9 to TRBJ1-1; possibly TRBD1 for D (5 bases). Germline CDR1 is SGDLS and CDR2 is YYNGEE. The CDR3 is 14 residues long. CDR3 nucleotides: TGTGCCAGCAGCCCCCCCTCAGCGGACACTGGAGCTTTCTTT. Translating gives CASSPPSADTGAFF.

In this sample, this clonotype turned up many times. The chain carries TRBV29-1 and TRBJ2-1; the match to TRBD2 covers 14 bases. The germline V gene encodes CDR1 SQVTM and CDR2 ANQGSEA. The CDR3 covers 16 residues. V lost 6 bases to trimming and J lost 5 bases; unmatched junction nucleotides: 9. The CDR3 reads CSVPPGLAGVHNEQFF. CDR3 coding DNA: TGCAGCGTGCCACCGGGACTAGCGGGAGTTCACAATGAGCAGTTCTTC.

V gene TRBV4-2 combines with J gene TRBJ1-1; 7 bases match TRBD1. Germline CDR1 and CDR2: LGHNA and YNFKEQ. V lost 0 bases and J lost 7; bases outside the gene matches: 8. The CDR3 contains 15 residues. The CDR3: CASSQDEGALIEAFF. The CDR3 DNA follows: TGTGCCAGCAGCCAAGACGAGGGGGCGCTGATTGAAGCTTTCTTT.

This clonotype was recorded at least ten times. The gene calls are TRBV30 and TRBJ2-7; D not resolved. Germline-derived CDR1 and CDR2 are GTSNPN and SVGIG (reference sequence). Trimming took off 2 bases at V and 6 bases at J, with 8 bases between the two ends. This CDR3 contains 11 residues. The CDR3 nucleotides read TGTGCCTGGAGTCGAATAATCGAGCAGTACTTC. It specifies CAWSRIIEQYF.

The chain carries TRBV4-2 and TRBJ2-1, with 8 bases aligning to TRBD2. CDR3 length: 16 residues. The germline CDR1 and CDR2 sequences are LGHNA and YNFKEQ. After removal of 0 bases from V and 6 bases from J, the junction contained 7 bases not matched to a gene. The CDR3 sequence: CASSQDKLAALNEQFF. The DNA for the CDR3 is TGTGCCAGCAGCCAAGATAAACTAGCGGCCCTCAATGAGCAGTTCTTC.

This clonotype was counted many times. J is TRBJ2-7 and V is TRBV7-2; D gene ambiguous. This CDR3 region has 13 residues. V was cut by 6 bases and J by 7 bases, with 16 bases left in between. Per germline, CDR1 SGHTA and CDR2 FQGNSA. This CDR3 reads CASRSGPSREQYF. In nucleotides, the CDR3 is TGTGCCAGCAGATCCGGCCCTTCTCGTGAGCAGTACTTC.

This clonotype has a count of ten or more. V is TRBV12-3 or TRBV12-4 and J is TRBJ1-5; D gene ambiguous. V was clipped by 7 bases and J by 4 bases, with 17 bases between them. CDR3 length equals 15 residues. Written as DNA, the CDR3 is TGTGCCAGCACCCTTGGGCTAGGGTATAATCAGCCCCAGCATTTT. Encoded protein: CASTLGLGYNQPQHF.

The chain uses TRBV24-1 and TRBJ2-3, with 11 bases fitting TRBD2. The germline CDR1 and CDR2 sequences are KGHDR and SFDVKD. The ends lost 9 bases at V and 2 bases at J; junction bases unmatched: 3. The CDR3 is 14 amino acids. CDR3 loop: CATELAGDTDTQYF. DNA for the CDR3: TGTGCCACCGAACTAGCGGGAGACACAGATACGCAGTATTTT.

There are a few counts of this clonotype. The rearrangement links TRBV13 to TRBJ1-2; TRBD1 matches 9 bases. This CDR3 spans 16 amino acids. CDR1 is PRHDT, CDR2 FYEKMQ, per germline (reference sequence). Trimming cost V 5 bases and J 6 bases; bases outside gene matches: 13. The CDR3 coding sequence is TGTGCCAGCAGCCGAGGGCGGGGACAGGGTTTTGATGGCTACACCTTC. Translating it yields CASSRGRGQGFDGYTF.

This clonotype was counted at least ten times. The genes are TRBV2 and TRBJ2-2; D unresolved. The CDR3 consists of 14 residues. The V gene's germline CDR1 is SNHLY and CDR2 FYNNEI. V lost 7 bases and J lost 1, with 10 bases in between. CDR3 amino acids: CASTYTLNTGELFF. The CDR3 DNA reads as TGTGCCAGCACTTATACTTTGAACACCGGGGAGCTGTTTTTT.

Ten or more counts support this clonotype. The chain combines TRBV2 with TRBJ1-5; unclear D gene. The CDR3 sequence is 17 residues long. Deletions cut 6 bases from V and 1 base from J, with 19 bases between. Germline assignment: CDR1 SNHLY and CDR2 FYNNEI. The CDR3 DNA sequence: TGTGCCAGCAGGTCACGTGAATTTTCGGTCAGCAATCAGCCCCAGCATTTT. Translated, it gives CASRSREFSVSNQPQHF.

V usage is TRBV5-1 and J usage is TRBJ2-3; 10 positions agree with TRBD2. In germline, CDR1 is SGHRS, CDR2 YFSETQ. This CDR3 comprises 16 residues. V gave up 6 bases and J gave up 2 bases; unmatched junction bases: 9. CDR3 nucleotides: TGCGCCAGCACTAGGACTAGCGGATTTCCCACAGATACGCAGTATTTT. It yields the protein CASTRTSGFPTDTQYF.

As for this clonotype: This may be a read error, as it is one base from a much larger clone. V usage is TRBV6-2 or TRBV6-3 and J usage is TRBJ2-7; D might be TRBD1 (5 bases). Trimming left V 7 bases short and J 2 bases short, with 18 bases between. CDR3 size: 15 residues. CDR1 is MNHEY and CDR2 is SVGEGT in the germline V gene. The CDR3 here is CASTGGAGLTYEQYF. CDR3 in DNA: TGTGCCAGCACCGGTGGGGCAGGGCTAACCTACGAGCAGTACTTC.